The rows below give T cell receptor beta chains drawn from one sample of a study of T-cell reconstitution after alpha-beta-depleted transplantation in children. TCRdb re-called the PCR reads with MiXCR, one entry per CDR3 protein. The sample has around 300,000 distinct CDR3 sequences, around 10% seen once. Here the sequenced sample was peripheral blood, taken 180 days after TCRalphabeta/CD19-depleted stem cell transplant. The receptors originated from a male patient between 2 and 9 years old who had a stem cell transplant for chronic granulomatous disease, so the T cells may come from the graft donor. The CDR3 runs from the conserved cysteine through the conserved F or W. A D gene is named only where the DNA matches it firmly. Size is stated for part of the rows, as once, few or many counts, or as a class when the clone is expanded.

>-|TRBJ2-5|-|14|TRBV12-3/TRBV12-4
TGTGCCAGCAGTTTACTTTCCCAGGGCGAGACCCAGTACTTC
CASSLLSQGETQYF
>many|TRBJ2-1|-|12|TRBV4-2
TGTGCCAGCAGCCAAGTGCAGCGTGAGCAGTTCTTC
CASSQVQREQFF
>-|TRBJ2-2|TRBD1|15|TRBV11-2
TGTGCCAGCAGCCCTAACAGGGGTAACACCGGGGAGCTGTTTTTT
CASSPNRGNTGELFF
>many|TRBJ2-5|-|12|TRBV3-1
TGTGCCAGCAGCCAAGAGGATGAGACCCAGTACTTC
CASSQEDETQYF
>many|TRBJ2-2|TRBD1|21|TRBV12-5
TGTGCTAGTGGTTTGGTTCCCTGGGACAGGGAGGGGACGGGAGAGCCCGGGGAGCTGTTTTTT
CASGLVPWDREGTGEPGELFF
>-|TRBJ2-7|-|11|TRBV5-4
TGTGCCAGCAGCTACGACCACGAGCTGTACTTC
CASSYDHELYF
>many|TRBJ2-5|TRBD2|13|TRBV29-1
TGCAGCGTTGAACTAGCGGGAGGAAGTATCCAGTACTTC
CSVELAGGSIQYF
>few|TRBJ2-3|-|14|TRBV28
TGTGCCAGCAGTTTTACGCCCGCTTTCGATACGCAGTATTTT
CASSFTPAFDTQYF
>many|TRBJ1-5|-|16|TRBV7-2
TGTGCCAGCAGCCACTCAGAGGGGTTATACAATCAGCCCCAGCATTTT
CASSHSEGLYNQPQHF
>many|TRBJ2-1|TRBD2|17|TRBV5-1
TGCGCCAGCAGCTTGGTGGGTAGCGGGATCTCCTACAATGAGCAGTTCTTC
CASSLVGSGISYNEQFF
>few|TRBJ2-2|-|15|TRBV5-1
TGCGCCAGCAGCTACCGGGACTCTGACACCGGGGAGCTGTTTTTT
CASSYRDSDTGELFF
>many|TRBJ2-7|TRBD1|15|TRBV29-1
TGCAGCGTTGAAGTGGGGACAGGGGGCACCTACGAGCAGTACTTC
CSVEVGTGGTYEQYF
>many|TRBJ1-6|-|14|TRBV18
TGTGCCAGCTCACCAGACTTTGGGAATTCACCCCTCCACTTT
CASSPDFGNSPLHF
>few|TRBJ2-3|-|15|TRBV5-1
TGCGCCAGCAGCTTGGGCGCCACTAGCACAGATACGCAGTATTTT
CASSLGATSTDTQYF
>many|TRBJ2-7|-|14|TRBV3-1
TGTGCCAGCAGCCACTACCCGGATTTGTCGGAGCAGTACTTC
CASSHYPDLSEQYF